Following are 21 T cell receptor beta chains from one sample sequenced in a study of T cell repertoires in cytomegalovirus infection. TCRdb analysed the reads with MiXCR anew, one entry per CDR3 protein. The sample shows hundreds of thousands of distinct CDR3 sequences, approximately 32% of them seen only once. The sequenced sample was PBMCs. Every receptor here comes from a human donor in good health (CMV status not recorded). Some clones in this sample may be carry-over from other donors' samples.

This clonotype was observed a few times. This chain uses TRBV6-5 with TRBJ2-1; 8 positions match TRBD2. The ends lost 2 bases at V and 7 bases at J; junction bases unmatched: 7. CDR1 and CDR2 (germline): MNHEY, SVGAGI. CDR3 length: 15 residues. The CDR3 nucleotides read TGTGCCAGCAGTTACGACGGGGGGGCGCGGAATGAGCAGTTCTTC. Encoded protein: CASSYDGGARNEQFF.

This clonotype has a handful of counts. This chain links TRBV29-1 with TRBJ2-1; weak D call: TRBD2 (6 bases). Germline assignment: CDR1 SQVTM and CDR2 ANQGSEA. The CDR3 runs 10 residues. V was cut by 4 bases and J by 10 bases, with 8 bases left in between. The CDR3 reads CSVGSGEQFF. The CDR3 nucleotides are TGCAGCGTTGGTAGCGGCGAGCAGTTCTTC.

The rearrangement joins TRBV2 to TRBJ2-1, with TRBD2 matching over 12 bases. CDR3 length equals 14 residues. Germline trimming cut 6 bases from V and 5 bases from J; bases unmatched to any gene: 2. Looked up from germline, CDR1 is SNHLY and CDR2 is FYNNEI. For the CDR3, the DNA is TGTGCCAGCAGAGGACTAGCGGGAAACAATGAGCAGTTCTTC. It specifies CASRGLAGNNEQFF.

CDR3 coding DNA: TGTGCCACCAGCACCAGGCTAGTCGGTATCCTAGAGCAGTACTTC. As protein: CATSTRLVGILEQYF. The rearrangement uses TRBV15 and TRBJ2-7; unclear D gene. Germline CDR1 is LNHNV and CDR2 is YYDKDF (reference sequence). Trimming removed 4 bases at V and 7 bases at J, with 20 bases between. The CDR3 is 15 amino acids.

A note on this clonotype: One junction end disagrees with the germline gene, perhaps due to a read error. This chain uses TRBV20-1 with TRBJ2-1; no definite D call. The length of the CDR3 is 10 residues. Germline lookup yields CDR1 DFQATT and CDR2 SNEGSKA (reference sequence). The CDR3 region has the DNA TGCAGTGCCTCCAACAATGAGCAGTTCTTC. Protein product: CSASNNEQFF.

As to this clonotype: Germline is not matched at one junction end, which may reflect a read error. This chain uses TRBV7-9 with TRBJ2-3, with D perhaps matching TRBD2 (5 bases). The CDR3 has 14 amino acids. From germline, CDR1 is SEHNR and CDR2 FQNEAQ (reference sequence). CDR3 sequence: CASSLGVFTYTQYF. The CDR3 region has the DNA TGTGCCAGCAGCCTCGGGGTGTTCACATATACGCAGTATTTT.

The chain joins TRBV27 to TRBJ2-3; 8 positions agree with TRBD2. Unmatched junction bases numbered 8, after V lost 7 bases and J lost 5 bases. Germline assignment: CDR1 MNHEY and CDR2 SMNVEV (reference sequence). The CDR3 totals 14 residues. In nucleotides, the CDR3 is TGTGCCAGCAAACGGGGGGGCCACAAAGATACGCAGTATTTT. The encoded protein is CASKRGGHKDTQYF.

V is TRBV5-4 and J is TRBJ2-3; 14 nucleotides agree with TRBD2. This CDR3 comprises 16 residues. With 4 bases clipped from V and 4 bases from J, the junction kept 5 bases outside the gene matches. Germline lookup yields CDR1 SGHNT and CDR2 YYREEE (reference sequence). This chain's CDR3 is CASSTTSGGAPDTQYF. The CDR3 coding sequence is TGTGCCAGCAGCACGACTAGCGGGGGGGCCCCAGATACGCAGTATTTT.

The chain joins TRBV15 to TRBJ2-7; a weak D match, TRBD1 (5 bases). This CDR3 comprises 14 residues. Germline CDR1 LNHNV, CDR2 YYDKDF (reference sequence). The V end was cut by 4 bases, the J end by 1 base, with 11 bases between. CDR3 nucleotide sequence: TGTGCCACCAGCATAGCCGACAGTTCCTACGAGCAGTACTTC. It yields the protein CATSIADSSYEQYF.

This clonotype appeared many times. This sequence joins TRBV7-2 and TRBJ2-1; 8 nucleotides agree with TRBD2. The CDR3 is 15 amino acids. Germline V lookup: CDR1 SGHTA, CDR2 FQGNSA. The trim removed 5 bases at V and 2 bases at J, leaving 5 bases unmatched. This chain's CDR3 is CASSLIGGAYNEQFF. The CDR3 nucleotides are TGTGCCAGCAGCCTCATCGGGGGGGCCTACAATGAGCAGTTCTTC.

The chain's CDR3 is CSVPGTGGTGELFF. CDR3 nucleotide sequence: TGCAGCGTTCCCGGGACAGGGGGAACCGGGGAGCTGTTTTTT. This sequence joins TRBV29-1 and TRBJ2-2; 11 nucleotides agree with TRBD1. CDR3 size: 14 residues. In germline, CDR1 is SQVTM, CDR2 ANQGSEA. The V segment lost 5 bases and the J segment 5 bases; nucleotides outside the gene matches: 4.

This chain links TRBV7-2 with TRBJ1-2; D is uncertain. The V and J ends lost 4 bases and 10 bases respectively, with 10 bases between them. CDR1 and CDR2 (germline): SGHTA, FQGNSA. The CDR3 runs to 11 residues. This CDR3 reads CASSYHGAYTF. CDR3 DNA sequence: TGTGCCAGCAGCTATCATGGTGCCTACACCTTC.

Ten or more counts support this clonotype. The chain carries TRBV7-2 and TRBJ2-3; no firm D call. The V end was cut by 5 bases, the J end by 8 bases, with 14 bases between. Per germline, CDR1 SGHTA and CDR2 FQGNSA. The CDR3 has 13 residues. The CDR3 sequence: CASSPLMSLTQYF. The CDR3 region has the DNA TGTGCCAGCAGCCCCCTCATGAGCCTTACGCAGTATTTT.

The chain has TRBV20-1 and TRBJ2-7; 9 nucleotides align to TRBD2. CDR3 length: 13 amino acids. The V and J ends lost 5 bases and 0 bases, in that order; junction bases with no gene match: 2. Germline values: CDR1 DFQATT, CDR2 SNEGSKA (reference sequence). CDR3 nucleotides: TGCAGTGCTGGGGGACTAGCCTCCTACGAGCAGTACTTC. Translated: CSAGGLASYEQYF.

In this sample, this clonotype turned up a few times. The chain links TRBV4-2 to TRBJ1-1; D unresolved. The V and J ends lost 0 bases and 1 base respectively, with 9 bases between them. The CDR3 is 15 amino acids. Germline CDR1 reads LGHNA; CDR2 reads YNFKEQ. The CDR3 DNA follows: TGTGCCAGCAGCCAAGAAGGCGCGGCGAACACTGAAGCTTTCTTT. This sequence encodes CASSQEGAANTEAFF.

The J gene is TRBJ2-3, the V gene TRBV27; no definite D call. Per the germline V gene, CDR1 is MNHEY and CDR2 is SMNVEV (reference sequence). This CDR3 has 15 residues. V lost 4 bases and J lost 11, with 22 bases in between. The CDR3 loop reads CASSSLRPLDWVQYF. CDR3 in DNA: TGTGCCAGCAGTTCCCTCCGTCCTCTGGATTGGGTGCAGTATTTT.

This clonotype appeared many times. The J gene is TRBJ1-5, the V gene TRBV12-3 or TRBV12-4; D is perhaps TRBD1 (6 bases). The CDR3 loop spans 16 amino acids. Trimming took off 5 bases at V and 9 bases at J, with 23 bases between the two ends. CDR3 amino acids: CASSPPTGGPGRPQHF. The CDR3 region has the DNA TGTGCCAGCAGTCCACCGACAGGAGGCCCCGGGCGGCCCCAGCATTTT.

In this sample, this clonotype turned up a few times. The chain joins TRBV18 to TRBJ2-1; no firm D call. The V end lost 4 bases, the J end lost 0 bases, and 19 bases lay between the germline ends. The CDR3 extends over 18 amino acids. Germline-derived CDR1 and CDR2 are KGHSH and LQKENI. The CDR3 reads CASSQRRSTSSSYNEQFF. The CDR3 DNA reads as TGTGCCAGCTCACAACGACGGAGTACGTCGAGCTCCTACAATGAGCAGTTCTTC.

The chain carries TRBV6-2 or TRBV6-3 and TRBJ2-2; 8 bases match TRBD2. The CDR3 is 14 residues long. Germline V gives CDR1 MNHEY, CDR2 SVGEGT. After removal of 2 bases from V and 5 bases from J, the junction contained 1 base not matched to a gene. The CDR3 here is CASSYGGGTGELFF. In DNA form, the CDR3 reads TGTGCCAGCAGTTACGGCGGGGGGACCGGGGAGCTGTTTTTT.

The V and J genes are TRBV19 and TRBJ1-1, with 7 bases that match TRBD1. Germline assignment: CDR1 LNHDA and CDR2 SQIVND (reference sequence). CDR3 length equals 15 residues. With 2 bases clipped from V and 1 base from J, the junction kept 4 bases outside the gene matches. As DNA, the CDR3 is TGTGCCAGTAGTATATCGTGGGACAGGAACACTGAAGCTTTCTTT. Encoded protein: CASSISWDRNTEAFF. Variable domain in full (rest from reference TRBV19 and TRBJ1-1): DGGITQSPKYLFRKEGQNVTLSCEQNLNHDAMYWYRQDPGQGLRLIYYSQIVNDFQKGDIAEGYSVSREKKESFPLTVTSAQKNPTAFYLCASSISWDRNTEAFFGQGTRLTVV.

This clonotype was recorded a few times. This chain connects TRBV4-3 to TRBJ2-1, with D perhaps TRBD1 (5 bases). Germline V lookup: CDR1 LGHNA, CDR2 YSLEER. The CDR3 extends over 13 amino acids. V gave up 0 bases and J gave up 10 bases, with 10 bases separating them. CDR3: CASSQETEDEQFF. In DNA form, the CDR3 reads TGCGCCAGCAGCCAAGAGACAGAAGACGAGCAGTTCTTC.